What follows is one TCR beta chain and its context. Sequencing was performed with immunoSEQ multiplex PCR; in TCRdb, only in-frame clones are kept and a portion is missing. The sample yields 150,000 to 200,000 clones, roughly 90% seen once. The data originate from a study of control samples from healthy donors and cancer patients. The CDR3 sequence is 12 residues long. CDR1 is GTSNPN and CDR2 is SVGIG in the germline V gene (reference sequence). Trimming took 7 bases from V and 4 from J, leaving 11 bases between them. The sequence derives from a young man in good health. The sample taken for sequencing was blood. The V gene is TRBV30, the J gene TRBJ1-5; D is unresolved. The DNA of the CDR3 is TGTGCCTCCGGGATTAATAATCAGCCCCAGCATTTT. This gives the protein CASGINNQPQHF.